This entry is about one TCR beta chain. Its target antigen remains unknown. Base qualities are not provided; no much larger clone lies one nucleotide away. The CDR3 regions of human TCRbeta chains were analyzed by immunosequencing. Regarding the original processing steps: TCRs in the repertoires were matched against a reference library of SARS-CoV-2-specific TCRs that had been generated with the MIRA antigen-specificity platform. Breadth was defined as the fraction of unique TCRs that were SARS-CoV-2-associated, and depth was defined as the fraction of total T cells that were SARS-CoV-2-associated. Using the MIRA data, each spike-specific TCR was assigned both to the spike region to which the TCR was reactive and to a CD4 or CD8 class. Log10-transformed breadth and depth values were compared by one-way ANOVA with Sidak's multiple comparisons tests. The table comes from immuneACCESS by way of TCRdb, which keeps in-frame sequences with V and J called. Part of the clones is missing from these tables; in studies checked, under half for an unresolved V gene and the rest for unknown reasons. V and J calls and clone size follow that table, whereas D and trimming were derived from the DNA. The sample table contains 100,000 or so clones; only one count was recorded for 85% to 90% of them. In total, the top ten clones hold approximately 15% of the sample.

This specimen belongs to a study of T cell responses to AZD1222 COVID-19 vaccine (dated by TCRdb to about 2021). Looking at the study overall: AZD1222 recipients with second doses at about 4 weeks or about 12 weeks were pooled, because spike-specific TCR depth and breadth did not differ between schedules. A total of more than 230 trial participants underwent TCR sequencing, of whom some 210 received two doses of AZD1222 and 26 received two doses of the MenACWY control vaccine. Trial participants were enrolled into age subgroups of 18-55, 56-69 and 70-plus years, which contained around 150, 29 and 61 TCR-sequenced participants, respectively.

The time point label, read with the paper, signifies: baseline before first vaccination. Vaccinee samples were obtained from the UK trials COV001 and COV002, which included a single-blind randomized controlled phase 2/3 trial of AZD1222 (ChAdOx1 nCoV-19) in healthy adults. For TCRbeta chain sequencing, PBMC samples from trial participants were taken at day 0 and at day 28 after the second dose. The CDR3 runs 14 amino acids, cysteine and phenylalanine included. CDR3 DNA is the only sequence kept; it has 42 bases, read in frame from the first base. V loses 0 bases of germline sequence and J loses 3 bases, and the interval between the two ends is 9 bases. In the germline V gene, CDR1 corresponds to SGHTS and CDR2 to YDEGEE. The research as a whole found: Reportedly, almost half of the unique spike-specific TCRs recognized epitopes lying outside the regions that are mutated in the B.1.351 and B.1.1.7 variants. Because no day 14 peak-response samples were available, repertoires were characterized only after the peak T cell response. A significant rise in spike-specific TCR breadth and depth was observed after two AZD1222 doses relative to day 0 and relative to MenACWY recipients. Only five or six AZD1222 recipients were SARS-CoV-2 seropositive at baseline, limiting conclusions about previously exposed vaccinees. Participants were mostly white British, with more females than males. The authors suggested clonal diversity may have been underestimated. CD4 TCRs associated with the vaccine covered the entire spike protein, and the dominant responses were in regions 160-218 and 743-854. In the small 56-69-year group, the increase in depth fell short of significance, most likely because of low power.

This receptor was taken from an adult in good health. This chain joins TRBV5-8 to TRBJ1-1; the D region possibly corresponds to TRBD1 (5 bases align). Specimen: peripheral blood, collected on day 0 of AZD1222 vaccination. At the DNA level, the sequence is TGTGCCAGCAGCTTGGTGGGGGTATACACTGAAGCTTTCTTT. It translates as CASSLVGVYTEAFF.